This is a list of T cell receptor beta chains from one sample in a study of CD8 T cells in Susac syndrome. MiXCR was run by TCRdb on the immunoSEQ multiplex PCR reads, yielding one entry per CDR3 protein. Of 300,000 to 350,000 distinct CDR3 sequences in the sample, about 91% were seen once. Sequenced sample: CD4+ T cells from PBMCs. The receptor set was obtained from a human donor with multiple sclerosis. The CDR3 runs from the conserved cysteine through the conserved F or W. A D gene is named only where the DNA matches it firmly. Expanded clones get a size class; other rows say once, few or many, or leave the size out.

j_gene | d_gene | abundance | len | v_gene | CDR3aa | CDR3nt
TRBJ1-1 | TRBD1 | once | 14 | TRBV29-1 | CSAATNRGGTEAFF | TGCAGCGCTGCTACGAACAGGGGAGGCACTGAAGCTTTCTTT
TRBJ2-3 | NA | NA | 19 | TRBV23-1 | CASSQSKAGSDGWGDTQYF | TGCGCCAGCAGTCAATCGAAGGCGGGTTCGGACGGCTGGGGTGATACGCAGTATTTT
TRBJ2-5 | NA | NA | 10 | TRBV29-1 | CSVLMGAQYF | TGCAGCGTTCTCATGGGGGCCCAGTACTTC
TRBJ2-5 | NA | NA | 15 | TRBV20-1 | CSARGLGGLRETQYF | TGCAGTGCTAGAGGACTAGGGGGTCTGCGAGAGACCCAGTACTTC
TRBJ2-3 | NA | NA | 17 | TRBV7-9 | CASSLVGFPKDTDTQYF | TGTGCCAGCAGCTTAGTTGGTTTCCCGAAGGACACAGATACGCAGTATTTT
TRBJ2-7 | NA | NA | 13 | TRBV3-1 | CASSQGGPREQYF | TGTGCCAGCAGCCAAGGGGGGCCGCGCGAGCAGTACTTC
TRBJ1-1 | NA | NA | 14 | TRBV12-3/TRBV12-4 | CASSLLGSITEAFF | TGTGCCAGCAGTTTATTGGGGTCGATTACTGAAGCTTTCTTT
TRBJ2-5 | TRBD2 | once | 13 | TRBV20-1 | CSARASGIETQYF | TGCAGTGCTAGAGCCAGCGGGATCGAGACCCAGTACTTC
TRBJ2-3 | TRBD2 | NA | 18 | TRBV9 | CASSAGTSGGASADTQYF | TGTGCCAGCAGCGCCGGGACTAGCGGGGGGGCCTCGGCAGATACGCAGTATTTT
TRBJ1-2 | NA | NA | 13 | TRBV5-4 | CASSLDTSYGYTF | TGTGCCAGCAGCCTTGACACGAGCTATGGCTACACCTTC
TRBJ2-7 | TRBD2 | NA | 17 | TRBV20-1 | CSAPREGSGVSLYEQYF | TGCAGTGCTCCGAGAGAGGGTAGCGGGGTCTCCCTCTACGAGCAGTACTTC
TRBJ2-5 | TRBD2 | few | 16 | TRBV6-1 | CASSNLAGVRHGTQYF | TGTGCCAGCAGTAATTTAGCGGGGGTGCGCCATGGGACCCAGTACTTC
TRBJ2-1 | TRBD2 | NA | 17 | TRBV20-1 | CSASRRWSGRPFNEQFF | TGCAGTGCCAGTCGGAGGTGGAGCGGGAGACCTTTCAATGAGCAGTTCTTC
TRBJ2-3 | NA | NA | 15 | TRBV7-2 | CASSKRALLTDTQYF | TGTGCCAGCAGCAAGAGGGCTTTACTCACAGATACGCAGTATTTT
TRBJ2-7 | NA | NA | 12 | TRBV20-1 | CSAMPGGHEQYF | TGCAGTGCTATGCCTGGAGGGCACGAGCAGTACTTC
TRBJ2-7 | TRBD1 | NA | 16 | TRBV7-8 | CASSFPLAGGSYEQYF | TGTGCCAGCAGCTTTCCCCTGGCAGGGGGCTCCTACGAGCAGTACTTC
TRBJ2-1 | NA | NA | 15 | TRBV5-1 | CASSLLDSTYNEQFF | TGCGCCAGCAGCTTGCTAGACTCTACCTACAATGAGCAGTTCTTC
TRBJ2-1 | TRBD2 | once | 15 | TRBV11-2 | CASSFTSGGASEQFF | TGTGCCAGCAGCTTTACTAGCGGGGGGGCAAGCGAGCAGTTCTTC
TRBJ2-1 | NA | NA | 11 | TRBV2 | CASRQINEQFF | TGTGCCAGCAGACAGATCAATGAGCAGTTCTTC
TRBJ1-2 | NA | NA | 15 | TRBV23-1 | CASSQRKSLHYGYTF | TGCGCCAGCAGTCAACGGAAGTCGTTGCACTATGGCTACACCTTC
TRBJ2-1 | NA | NA | 15 | TRBV5-1 | CASRVNEGHSDEQFF | TGCGCCAGCAGGGTAAATGAGGGTCACTCGGATGAGCAGTTCTTC
TRBJ1-5 | NA | NA | 17 | TRBV5-6 | CASSLRWTAGASVPQHF | TGTGCCAGCAGCTTAAGGTGGACAGCCGGGGCATCAGTGCCCCAGCATTTT
TRBJ2-1 | TRBD1 | NA | 14 | TRBV7-6 | CASSQNRGPDEQFF | TGTGCCAGCAGCCAGAACAGGGGGCCGGATGAGCAGTTCTTC
TRBJ1-2 | NA | NA | 17 | TRBV23-1 | CARRRPREIGAGYGYTF | TGCGCCCGGCGGCGTCCCCGTGAGATCGGGGCAGGCTATGGCTACACCTTC
TRBJ2-1 | TRBD2 | NA | 15 | TRBV9 | CASSVGLAGEDEQFF | TGTGCCAGCAGCGTCGGACTAGCGGGAGAGGATGAGCAGTTCTTC
TRBJ1-5 | TRBD1 | NA | 14 | TRBV19 | CASSGGQAEQPQHF | TGTGCCAGTAGTGGGGGACAGGCTGAACAGCCCCAGCATTTT
TRBJ2-1 | TRBD2 | NA | 15 | TRBV20-1 | CSARDKASGRNEQFF | TGCAGTGCTAGAGATAAGGCTAGCGGGAGAAATGAGCAGTTCTTC
TRBJ2-3 | NA | NA | 19 | TRBV6-1 | CASSSAGTPLYTGTDTQYF | TGTGCCAGCAGCTCGGCCGGGACCCCGCTTTATACCGGCACAGATACGCAGTATTTT
TRBJ2-7 | TRBD2 | NA | 13 | TRBV29-1 | CSTAVPGGGEQYF | TGCAGCACTGCCGTCCCAGGCGGGGGCGAGCAGTACTTC
TRBJ2-2 | NA | NA | 15 | TRBV20-1 | CSAPDRRTNTGELFF | TGCAGTGCCCCCGATAGGCGGACGAACACCGGGGAGCTGTTTTTT